These T cell receptor beta chains were read from a single sample in a study of blood T cell repertoires in COVID-19. Only in-frame clones appear in the TCRdb table, and some are missing; sequencing was by immunoSEQ multiplex PCR. The data hold 250,000 to 350,000 clones, with roughly 87% observed a single time. Sequencing input: PBMCs or T cells enriched from blood (not recorded which). Receptors originate from a woman aged 18-29 years who had recovered from COVID-19. CDR3s include the opening cysteine and the closing phenylalanine or tryptophan. The order of the fields is J gene, CDR3 length, V gene, D gene, clone size, CDR3 protein, CDR3 DNA. A D gene is named only where the DNA matches it firmly. Clone size, where shown, is once, few, many, or a class for clones that have expanded.

J: TRBJ2-1; length: 14; V: TRBV7-9; D: NA; size: NA; CDR3: CASSLSWARNEQFF; DNA: TGTGCCAGCAGCTTATCGTGGGCACGTAATGAGCAGTTCTTC
J: TRBJ2-7; length: 14; V: TRBV6-1; D: NA; size: NA; CDR3: CASSELPSSYEQYF; DNA: TGTGCCAGCAGTGAGCTGCCGAGCTCCTACGAGCAGTACTTC
J: TRBJ2-2; length: 15; V: TRBV19; D: NA; size: NA; CDR3: CASTQFTGATGELFF; DNA: TGTGCCAGTACGCAGTTTACAGGAGCCACCGGGGAGCTGTTTTTT
J: TRBJ2-4; length: 17; V: TRBV4-3; D: TRBD2; size: NA; CDR3: CASSQGDGGGVKNIQYF; DNA: TGCGCCAGCAGCCAAGGGGACGGCGGGGGGGTTAAAAACATTCAGTACTTC
J: TRBJ1-2; length: 14; V: TRBV5-4; D: TRBD1; size: NA; CDR3: CASSRDRVLEGYTF; DNA: TGTGCCAGCAGCCGCGACAGGGTACTTGAGGGCTACACCTTC
J: TRBJ1-2; length: 13; V: TRBV29-1; D: NA; size: NA; CDR3: CSVEDRQSYGYTF; DNA: TGCAGCGTTGAAGATCGACAGAGTTATGGCTACACCTTC
J: TRBJ2-5; length: 16; V: TRBV14; D: NA; size: NA; CDR3: CASSQKGGGFPGTQYF; DNA: TGTGCCAGCAGCCAAAAGGGAGGCGGGTTCCCCGGGACCCAGTACTTC
J: TRBJ2-5; length: 15; V: TRBV6-1; D: NA; size: NA; CDR3: CASSETRERRETQYF; DNA: TGTGCCAGCAGTGAAACCCGGGAGCGCCGGGAGACCCAGTACTTC
J: TRBJ2-1; length: 18; V: TRBV9; D: NA; size: NA; CDR3: CASSVKGGEAGINNEQFF; DNA: TGTGCCAGCAGCGTAAAAGGGGGTGAAGCGGGGATTAACAATGAGCAGTTCTTC
J: TRBJ1-2; length: 22; V: TRBV7-6; D: TRBD1; size: NA; CDR3: CASSLVAPIHPGGSLSNYGYTF; DNA: TGTGCCAGCAGCTTAGTAGCCCCTATCCACCCAGGGGGATCCCTATCTAACTATGGCTACACCTTC
J: TRBJ1-1; length: 14; V: TRBV19; D: NA; size: NA; CDR3: CASKLSQGNTEAFF; DNA: TGTGCCAGTAAGCTCAGCCAGGGGAACACTGAAGCTTTCTTT
J: TRBJ1-1; length: 14; V: TRBV5-1; D: NA; size: few; CDR3: CASSRSGVGTEAFF; DNA: TGCGCCAGCAGCCGGTCGGGGGTGGGCACTGAAGCTTTCTTT
J: TRBJ1-2; length: 16; V: TRBV6-1; D: TRBD1; size: NA; CDR3: CASSDRPGQGDYRYTF; DNA: TGTGCCAGCAGTGACCGACCGGGACAGGGGGACTATCGCTACACCTTC
J: TRBJ2-2; length: 16; V: TRBV10-3; D: NA; size: NA; CDR3: CAISEGGAANTGELFF; DNA: TGTGCCATCAGTGAGGGTGGGGCCGCGAACACCGGGGAGCTGTTTTTT
J: TRBJ2-3; length: 14; V: TRBV7-8; D: NA; size: NA; CDR3: CASSLSRFPDTQYF; DNA: TGTGCCAGCAGCTTATCGCGGTTTCCAGATACGCAGTATTTT
J: TRBJ2-1; length: 17; V: TRBV4-3; D: NA; size: NA; CDR3: CASSQVSPSGGEDEQFF; DNA: TGCGCCAGCAGCCAAGTGAGCCCCAGCGGAGGGGAGGATGAGCAGTTCTTC
J: TRBJ2-5; length: 14; V: TRBV7-9; D: NA; size: NA; CDR3: CASSFSDTGETQYF; DNA: TGTGCCAGCAGCTTTTCGGACACTGGAGAGACCCAGTACTTC
J: TRBJ2-7; length: 19; V: TRBV5-1; D: NA; size: NA; CDR3: CASSYAAPMGRGGSYEQYF; DNA: TGCGCCAGCAGCTACGCCGCGCCGATGGGCAGGGGTGGTTCCTACGAGCAGTACTTC
J: TRBJ1-3; length: 18; V: TRBV19; D: TRBD1; size: NA; CDR3: CASSPTSGQGYPGNTIYF; DNA: TGTGCCAGTAGTCCGACCTCGGGACAGGGGTACCCTGGAAACACCATATATTTT
J: TRBJ2-1; length: 14; V: TRBV6-6; D: TRBD2; size: NA; CDR3: CASNPSGGGNEQFF; DNA: TGTGCCAGCAACCCTAGCGGGGGCGGGAATGAGCAGTTCTTC
J: TRBJ1-4; length: 16; V: TRBV7-9; D: TRBD1; size: NA; CDR3: CASSLDRTGRNEKLFF; DNA: TGTGCCAGCAGCTTAGATAGGACAGGCCGAAATGAAAAACTGTTTTTT
J: TRBJ1-4; length: 20; V: TRBV27; D: TRBD1; size: once; CDR3: CASSLSFWDRGTAENEKLFF; DNA: TGTGCCAGCAGTTTATCTTTTTGGGACAGGGGGACTGCAGAGAATGAAAAACTGTTTTTT
J: TRBJ1-2; length: 15; V: TRBV27; D: NA; size: NA; CDR3: CASSFIGTPGRGYTF; DNA: TGTGCCAGCAGTTTCATCGGGACACCCGGACGGGGCTACACCTTC
J: TRBJ2-3; length: 15; V: TRBV5-3; D: TRBD1; size: NA; CDR3: CARSSDRGGTDTQYF; DNA: TGTGCCAGAAGCTCGGACAGGGGAGGCACAGATACGCAGTATTTT
J: TRBJ1-2; length: 15; V: TRBV24-1; D: TRBD1; size: NA; CDR3: CATSDPGGAGTGYTF; DNA: TGTGCCACCAGTGATCCAGGGGGCGCGGGAACTGGCTACACCTTC
J: TRBJ2-7; length: 15; V: TRBV29-1; D: NA; size: NA; CDR3: CSVEDPEGSSYEQYF; DNA: TGCAGCGTTGAAGATCCTGAGGGTAGCTCCTACGAGCAGTACTTC
J: TRBJ2-7; length: 16; V: TRBV7-8; D: TRBD1; size: NA; CDR3: CASSFPSGQGTYEQYF; DNA: TGTGCCAGCAGCTTCCCCTCCGGACAGGGGACTTACGAGCAGTACTTC
J: TRBJ2-3; length: 18; V: TRBV3-1/TRBV3-2; D: TRBD2; size: NA; CDR3: CASSQGLAGASSTDTQYF; DNA: TGTGCCAGCAGCCAGGGCCTAGCGGGAGCATCAAGCACAGATACGCAGTATTTT
J: TRBJ1-2; length: 13; V: TRBV28; D: TRBD1; size: few; CDR3: CASGIRDRDGYTF; DNA: TGTGCCAGCGGAATCAGGGACAGGGATGGCTACACCTTC
J: TRBJ2-5; length: 15; V: TRBV9; D: TRBD1; size: NA; CDR3: CASSVWTGPQETQYF; DNA: TGTGCCAGCAGCGTATGGACAGGACCCCAAGAGACCCAGTACTTC
J: TRBJ1-2; length: 16; V: TRBV19; D: NA; size: NA; CDR3: CASSKFGTHLPYGYTF; DNA: TGTGCCAGTAGTAAGTTCGGGACACACCTACCCTATGGCTACACCTTC
J: TRBJ1-2; length: 12; V: TRBV28; D: NA; size: NA; CDR3: CASRPPGNGYTF; DNA: TGTGCCAGCAGACCCCCCGGTAACGGCTACACCTTC
J: TRBJ1-2; length: 17; V: TRBV6-1; D: TRBD1; size: NA; CDR3: CASSEHGQGAEKGGYTF; DNA: TGTGCCAGCAGTGAGCACGGACAGGGGGCCGAGAAGGGTGGCTACACCTTC
J: TRBJ2-2; length: 15; V: TRBV19; D: NA; size: NA; CDR3: CASISLTGYTGELFF; DNA: TGTGCCAGTATCTCACTAACAGGATACACCGGGGAGCTGTTTTTT
J: TRBJ1-2; length: 13; V: TRBV3-1/TRBV3-2; D: TRBD1; size: NA; CDR3: CASSLRQGDGYTF; DNA: TGTGCCAGCAGCCTCAGACAGGGTGATGGCTACACCTTC
J: TRBJ1-1; length: 14; V: TRBV18; D: NA; size: NA; CDR3: CASSPRRGNTEAFF; DNA: TGTGCCAGCTCACCACGCAGGGGGAACACTGAAGCTTTCTTT
J: TRBJ2-6; length: 14; V: TRBV2; D: TRBD1; size: NA; CDR3: CASRQGAGANVLTF; DNA: TGTGCCAGCAGACAGGGGGCCGGGGCCAACGTCCTGACTTTC
J: TRBJ2-7; length: 12; V: TRBV12-3/TRBV12-4; D: NA; size: NA; CDR3: CASSLRRSEQYF; DNA: TGTGCCAGCAGTCTCCGTCGGAGCGAGCAGTACTTC
J: TRBJ2-1; length: 17; V: TRBV4-1; D: NA; size: NA; CDR3: CASSQGWARQLGNEQFF; DNA: TGCGCCAGCAGCCAAGGGTGGGCTCGGCAGCTTGGGAATGAGCAGTTCTTC
J: TRBJ2-1; length: 12; V: TRBV5-5; D: NA; size: many; CDR3: CASSFLSNEQFF; DNA: TGTGCCAGCAGCTTTTTATCCAATGAGCAGTTCTTC
J: TRBJ2-7; length: 15; V: TRBV19; D: TRBD1; size: once; CDR3: CASSTPTGGTYEQYF; DNA: TGTGCCAGTAGTACGCCGACAGGGGGGACCTACGAGCAGTACTTC
J: TRBJ2-7; length: 16; V: TRBV28; D: TRBD1; size: NA; CDR3: CASSAYRGDASYEQYF; DNA: TGTGCCAGCAGTGCCTACAGGGGTGACGCCTCCTACGAGCAGTACTTC
J: TRBJ2-1; length: 15; V: TRBV27; D: NA; size: NA; CDR3: CASSLRAGRQYEQFF; DNA: TGTGCCAGCAGTTTACGGGCAGGGCGGCAATATGAGCAGTTCTTC
J: TRBJ1-1; length: 15; V: TRBV27; D: TRBD1; size: NA; CDR3: CASSQRQGWNTEAFF; DNA: TGTGCCAGCAGTCAGCGACAGGGATGGAACACTGAAGCTTTCTTT
J: TRBJ1-2; length: 14; V: TRBV6-5; D: TRBD1; size: NA; CDR3: CATRQGVSNYGYTF; DNA: TGTGCCACCCGCCAGGGGGTCTCCAACTATGGCTACACCTTC
J: TRBJ2-7; length: 11; V: TRBV2; D: NA; size: NA; CDR3: CASLIDYEQYF; DNA: TGTGCCAGCTTGATAGACTACGAGCAGTACTTC
J: TRBJ1-1; length: 14; V: TRBV18; D: NA; size: NA; CDR3: CASRPREGNTEAFF; DNA: TGTGCCAGCCGGCCCCGAGAGGGGAACACTGAAGCTTTCTTT
J: TRBJ1-5; length: 15; V: TRBV28; D: TRBD1; size: NA; CDR3: CATGTGVSGNQPQHF; DNA: TGTGCCACTGGGACAGGGGTGAGTGGGAATCAGCCCCAGCATTTT